This T cell receptor beta chain was captured by sequencing in a study of control samples from healthy donors and cancer patients. Germline trimming cut 3 bases from V and 0 bases from J; bases unmatched to any gene: 6. Germline V gene sequence: CDR1 LNHDA, CDR2 SQIVND (reference sequence). The CDR3 is 17 amino acids. The data were produced by immunoSEQ multiplex PCR, yet TCRdb's version contains in-frame clones alone and is incomplete. The sample has 260,000 or so clones, roughly 82% seen once. The sequence derives from a woman aged 55-69 years with lung cancer. The chain employs TRBV19 and TRBJ1-1; 11 nucleotides agree with TRBD1. The sequencing sample was made of PBMCs. Here the CDR3 reads CASSIGPGQGVNTEAFF. Here the CDR3 DNA reads TGTGCCAGTAGTATCGGTCCGGGACAGGGGGTGAACACTGAAGCTTTCTTT.